Listed below are T cell receptor beta chains from one sample, sequenced in a study of graft-versus-host responses after intestinal transplantation. Their antigens are not known. TCRdb's copy holds only in-frame clones and misses some; the assay was immunoSEQ multiplex PCR. In the table there are 60,000 to 75,000 clones, more than 70% of which are singletons. Sequencing used unstimulated CD8+ T cells sorted from spleen or lymph node cells, obtained before intestinal transplant. The origin of the receptors is a human donor who received an intestinal transplant. The CDR3 runs from the conserved cysteine through the conserved F or W. Each record gives: J gene, V gene, D gene, CDR3 protein, CDR3 DNA. The D gene is left open where the match is weak.

j_call: TRBJ2-5; v_call: TRBV7-7; d_call: NA; cdr3_aa: CASSLNPRETQYF; cdr3_nt: TGTGCTAGCAGCTTAAATCCCCGGGAGACCCAGTACTTC
j_call: TRBJ2-7; v_call: TRBV4-1; d_call: TRBD1; cdr3_aa: CASSQAIGGGQGVGQYF; cdr3_nt: TGCGCCAGCAGCCAAGCCATAGGGGGAGGACAGGGTGTAGGGCAGTACTTC
j_call: TRBJ1-1; v_call: TRBV25-1; d_call: NA; cdr3_aa: CASSSSLPKGWNTEAFF; cdr3_nt: TGTGCCAGCAGCTCCTCACTCCCTAAGGGGTGGAACACTGAAGCTTTCTTT
j_call: TRBJ2-5; v_call: TRBV21-1; d_call: NA; cdr3_aa: CASSIKGGQFQETQYF; cdr3_nt: TGTGCCAGCAGCATAAAAGGAGGGCAATTCCAAGAGACCCAGTACTTC
j_call: TRBJ2-3; v_call: TRBV27; d_call: NA; cdr3_aa: CASSPSVLGPYTDTQYF; cdr3_nt: TGTGCCAGCAGCCCCAGTGTGTTGGGGCCCTACACAGATACGCAGTATTTT
j_call: TRBJ2-2; v_call: TRBV11-2; d_call: NA; cdr3_aa: CASSPELSGWTGELFF; cdr3_nt: TGTGCCAGCAGCCCTGAGTTGTCGGGTTGGACCGGGGAGCTGTTTTTT
j_call: TRBJ2-3; v_call: TRBV5-4; d_call: NA; cdr3_aa: CASSLYRGQDTQYF; cdr3_nt: TGTGCCAGCAGCTTGTATCGAGGCCAGGATACGCAGTATTTT
j_call: TRBJ2-3; v_call: TRBV5-1; d_call: TRBD2; cdr3_aa: CASRVLAGGPGDTQYF; cdr3_nt: TGCGCCAGCAGGGTACTGGCGGGAGGGCCTGGGGATACGCAGTATTTT
j_call: TRBJ2-5; v_call: TRBV28; d_call: NA; cdr3_aa: CASSLRASGLGAQETQYF; cdr3_nt: TGTGCCAGCAGTTTAAGGGCTTCGGGCTTGGGGGCTCAGGAGACCCAGTACTTC
j_call: TRBJ1-1; v_call: TRBV5-1; d_call: NA; cdr3_aa: CASSYGDTEAFF; cdr3_nt: TGCGCCAGCAGCTACGGGGACACTGAAGCTTTCTTT
j_call: TRBJ1-1; v_call: TRBV4-3; d_call: NA; cdr3_aa: CASSQVAGTLNTEAFF; cdr3_nt: TGCGCCAGCAGCCAAGTCGCCGGGACACTGAACACTGAAGCTTTCTTT
j_call: TRBJ2-1; v_call: TRBV9; d_call: TRBD2; cdr3_aa: CASSVELAGDEQFF; cdr3_nt: TGTGCCAGCAGCGTAGAGCTAGCGGGAGATGAGCAGTTCTTC
j_call: TRBJ2-3; v_call: TRBV7-9; d_call: NA; cdr3_aa: CASTPLSGGSTDTQYF; cdr3_nt: TGTGCCAGCACCCCTCTGTCGGGCGGGAGCACAGATACGCAGTATTTT
j_call: TRBJ2-7; v_call: TRBV7-9; d_call: NA; cdr3_aa: CASSWGVFYEQYF; cdr3_nt: TGTGCCAGCAGCTGGGGAGTCTTCTACGAGCAGTACTTC